These T cell receptor beta chains were read from a single sample in a study of identical twins. TCRdb re-analysed the 5' RACE reads in MiXCR, keeping a single row per CDR3 protein. Of over 200,000 distinct CDR3 sequences in the sample, roughly a tenth were seen once. Sequences were obtained from memory T cells sorted from blood. These receptors were collected from a man aged 45-65 years in good health. The CDR3 runs from the conserved cysteine through the conserved F or W. The D gene is left open where the match is weak. Clone sizes are given selectively: once, few, many, or a class where the clone is expanded.

j_call: TRBJ1-2
d_call: TRBD1
clone_size: -
v_call: TRBV2
cdr3_aa: CASSKDRGSGYGYTF
cdr3_nt: TGTGCCAGCAGTAAGGACAGGGGATCGGGGTATGGCTACACCTTC

j_call: TRBJ1-5
d_call: -
clone_size: -
v_call: TRBV3-1
cdr3_aa: CASSQSRGGPQPQHF
cdr3_nt: TGTGCCAGCAGCCAATCCCGGGGGGGCCCTCAGCCCCAGCATTTT

j_call: TRBJ2-2
d_call: -
clone_size: -
v_call: TRBV23-1
cdr3_aa: CASTQGLPANTGELFF
cdr3_nt: TGCGCCAGCACACAGGGACTACCTGCGAACACCGGGGAGCTGTTTTTT

j_call: TRBJ2-6
d_call: -
clone_size: -
v_call: TRBV2
cdr3_aa: CASSERGGRAVLALSGANVLTF
cdr3_nt: TGTGCCAGCAGTGAGCGGGGTGGCCGGGCCGTTCTAGCCCTCTCTGGGGCCAACGTCCTGACTTTC

j_call: TRBJ2-1
d_call: -
clone_size: -
v_call: TRBV20-1
cdr3_aa: CSARGLNSQKNEQFF
cdr3_nt: TGCAGTGCTAGGGGTTTAAACAGTCAAAAGAATGAGCAGTTCTTC

j_call: TRBJ1-5
d_call: TRBD1
clone_size: many
v_call: TRBV3-1
cdr3_aa: CASSQETGVGGNQPQHF
cdr3_nt: TGTGCCAGCAGCCAAGAGACAGGGGTTGGCGGCAATCAGCCCCAGCATTTT

j_call: TRBJ1-3
d_call: TRBD1
clone_size: -
v_call: TRBV3-1
cdr3_aa: CASSQSWDRSSGNTIYF
cdr3_nt: TGTGCCAGCAGCCAAAGCTGGGACAGGAGCTCTGGAAACACCATATATTTT

j_call: TRBJ2-2
d_call: TRBD2
clone_size: many
v_call: TRBV5-4
cdr3_aa: CASSMTSETGELFF
cdr3_nt: TGTGCCAGCAGCATGACTAGCGAAACCGGGGAGCTGTTTTTT

j_call: TRBJ1-1
d_call: -
clone_size: many
v_call: TRBV28
cdr3_aa: CASRTLDTNINTEAFF
cdr3_nt: TGTGCCAGCAGGACTCTAGACACGAATATTAACACTGAAGCTTTCTTT

j_call: TRBJ2-7
d_call: -
clone_size: many
v_call: TRBV6-5
cdr3_aa: CASSYSGVTYEQYF
cdr3_nt: TGTGCCAGCAGTTACTCTGGGGTAACCTACGAGCAGTACTTC

j_call: TRBJ1-4
d_call: -
clone_size: few
v_call: TRBV5-5
cdr3_aa: CASSYGGVTNEKLFF
cdr3_nt: TGTGCCAGCAGCTACGGAGGGGTAACTAATGAAAAACTGTTTTTT

j_call: TRBJ2-1
d_call: -
clone_size: many
v_call: TRBV20-1
cdr3_aa: CSADHGGLTNEQFF
cdr3_nt: TGCAGTGCCGACCACGGGGGGCTGACTAATGAGCAGTTCTTC

j_call: TRBJ1-2
d_call: -
clone_size: many
v_call: TRBV20-1
cdr3_aa: CSASDVGGNYGYTF
cdr3_nt: TGCAGTGCTAGTGATGTCGGGGGGAACTATGGCTACACCTTC

j_call: TRBJ1-5
d_call: -
clone_size: many
v_call: TRBV2
cdr3_aa: CASTEVSGNQPQHF
cdr3_nt: TGTGCCAGCACCGAGGTCTCGGGGAATCAGCCCCAGCATTTT

j_call: TRBJ2-5
d_call: TRBD1
clone_size: -
v_call: TRBV28
cdr3_aa: CASSIGQGETQYF
cdr3_nt: TGTGCCAGCAGTATCGGACAGGGTGAGACCCAGTACTTC